This is a list of T cell receptor beta chains from one sample in a study of CD8+ T cells in alopecia areata. Clones were read by immunoSEQ multiplex PCR, and TCRdb kept only the in-frame ones, dropping some. The sample lists some 160,000 clones, around 71% occurring once. The specimen comprised CD4+ T cells sorted from blood, sampled at week 4, from a patient treated with tofacitinib. The receptors here all came from a human donor with alopecia areata. Both conserved end residues are part of each CDR3. A D gene is named only where the DNA matches it firmly. The size entry is marked missing in some rows and otherwise reads once, few, many or a size class.

d_gene: -
j_gene: TRBJ1-2
abundance: -
v_gene: TRBV29-1
CDR3aa: CSVLGPGSYTF
CDR3nt: TGCAGCGTACTCGGACCGGGCAGCTACACCTTC

d_gene: -
j_gene: TRBJ1-2
abundance: -
v_gene: TRBV7-2
CDR3aa: CASSLKQSYGYTF
CDR3nt: TGTGCCAGCAGCTTAAAACAGTCCTATGGCTACACCTTC

d_gene: -
j_gene: TRBJ1-2
abundance: -
v_gene: TRBV29-1
CDR3aa: CSVRQGDGYTF
CDR3nt: TGCAGCGTTCGCCAAGGGGATGGCTACACCTTC

d_gene: -
j_gene: TRBJ1-1
abundance: -
v_gene: TRBV9
CDR3aa: CASSVVSGTPFF
CDR3nt: TGTGCCAGCAGCGTAGTGTCAGGGACTCCTTTCTTT

d_gene: -
j_gene: TRBJ2-5
abundance: -
v_gene: TRBV5-4
CDR3aa: CASSLRGETQYF
CDR3nt: TGTGCCAGCAGCTTAAGGGGAGAGACCCAGTACTTC

d_gene: -
j_gene: TRBJ2-7
abundance: -
v_gene: TRBV2
CDR3aa: CASRSPWDTSSYEQYF
CDR3nt: TGTGCCAGCAGATCTCCTTGGGACACAAGCTCCTACGAGCAGTACTTC

d_gene: TRBD2
j_gene: TRBJ2-3
abundance: -
v_gene: TRBV15
CDR3aa: CATSRVPRGSTDTQYF
CDR3nt: TGTGCCACCAGCAGAGTGCCGCGGGGGAGCACAGATACGCAGTATTTT

d_gene: -
j_gene: TRBJ1-6
abundance: few
v_gene: TRBV4-2
CDR3aa: CASSQDSSYNSPLHF
CDR3nt: TGTGCCAGCAGCCAAGACAGCTCCTATAATTCACCCCTCCACTTT

d_gene: -
j_gene: TRBJ1-1
abundance: -
v_gene: TRBV7-2
CDR3aa: CASSLLGASNTEAFF
CDR3nt: TGTGCCAGCAGCTTATTGGGGGCTTCGAACACTGAAGCTTTCTTT

d_gene: -
j_gene: TRBJ1-1
abundance: -
v_gene: TRBV29-1
CDR3aa: CSVERARNTEAFF
CDR3nt: TGCAGCGTTGAAAGGGCCCGGAACACTGAAGCTTTCTTT

d_gene: -
j_gene: TRBJ2-1
abundance: -
v_gene: TRBV5-6
CDR3aa: CASSLGNEQFF
CDR3nt: TGTGCCAGCAGCTTGGGCAATGAGCAGTTCTTC